This TCR beta chain stems from a study of T cell repertoires and Cas9 in healthy adults. Points from the study as a whole: SpCas9-reactive effector T cells were reportedly restrained in vitro by SpCas9-reactive regulatory T cells.

For this clone: Antigen specificity is unknown.

The protocol was immunoSEQ multiplex PCR, while the TCRdb copy is restricted to in-frame clones and leaves out a portion. Of 11,000 to 15,000 clones detected, roughly 87% appear once; the ten largest clones hold about 1.5%. The source is a human donor in good health. Sequenced: Tregs (CD4+, CD25+, CD127-, CD137-, CD154-) from PBMCs; culture status not recorded.

The CDR3 loop is CASSEGRGREAFF. CDR3 nucleotides: TGTGCCAGCAGTGAAGGCAGGGGGCGTGAAGCTTTCTTT. The J gene is TRBJ1-1, the V gene TRBV2; 8 bases map to TRBD1. The length of the CDR3 is 13 residues. V shed 1 base and J 7 bases; nucleotides not matched to a gene: 2. Germline V lookup: CDR1 SNHLY, CDR2 FYNNEI.